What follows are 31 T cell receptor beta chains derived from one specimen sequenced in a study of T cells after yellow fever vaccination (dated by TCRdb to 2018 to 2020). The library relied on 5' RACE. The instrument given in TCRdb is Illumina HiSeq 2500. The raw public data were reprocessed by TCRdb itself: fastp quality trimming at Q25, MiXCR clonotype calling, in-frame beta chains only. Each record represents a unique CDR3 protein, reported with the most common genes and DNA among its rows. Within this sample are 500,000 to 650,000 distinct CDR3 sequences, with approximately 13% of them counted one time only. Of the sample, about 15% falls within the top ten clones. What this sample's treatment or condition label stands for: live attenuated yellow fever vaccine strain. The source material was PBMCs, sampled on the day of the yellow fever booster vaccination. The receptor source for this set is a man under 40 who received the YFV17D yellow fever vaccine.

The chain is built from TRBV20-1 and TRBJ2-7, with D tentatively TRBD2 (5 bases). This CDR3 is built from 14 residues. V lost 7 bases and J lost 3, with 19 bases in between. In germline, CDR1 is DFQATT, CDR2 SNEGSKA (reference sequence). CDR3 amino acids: CSVGRSVRDYEQYF. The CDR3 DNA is TGCAGTGTTGGAAGGAGCGTGAGGGACTACGAGCAGTACTTC.

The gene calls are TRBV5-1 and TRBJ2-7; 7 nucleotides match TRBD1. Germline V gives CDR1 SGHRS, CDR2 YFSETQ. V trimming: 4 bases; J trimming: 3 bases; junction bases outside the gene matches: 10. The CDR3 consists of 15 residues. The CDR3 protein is CASSRTGTEIYEQYF. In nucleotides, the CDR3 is TGCGCCAGCAGCAGAACCGGGACAGAAATCTACGAGCAGTACTTC. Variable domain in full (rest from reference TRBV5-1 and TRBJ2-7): KAGVTQTPRYLIKTRGQQVTLSCSPISGHRSVSWYQQTPGQGLQFLFEYFSETQRNKGNFPGRFSGRQFSNSRSEMNVSTLELGDSALYLCASSRTGTEIYEQYFGPGTRLTVT.

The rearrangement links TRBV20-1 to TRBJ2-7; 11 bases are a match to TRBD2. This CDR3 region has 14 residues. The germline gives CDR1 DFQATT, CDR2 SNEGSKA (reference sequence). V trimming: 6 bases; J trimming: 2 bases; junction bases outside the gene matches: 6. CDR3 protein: CSAPTSGSPYEQYF. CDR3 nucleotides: TGCAGTGCCCCAACTAGCGGGAGCCCCTACGAGCAGTACTTC.

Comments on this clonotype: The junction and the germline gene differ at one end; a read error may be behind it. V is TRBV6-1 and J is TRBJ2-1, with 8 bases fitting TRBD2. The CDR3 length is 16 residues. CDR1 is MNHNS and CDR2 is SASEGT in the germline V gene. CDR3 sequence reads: CASSKAGVRGYNEQFF. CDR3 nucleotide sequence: TGTGCCAGCAGTAAAGCGGGAGTAAGGGGATACAATGAGCAGTTCTTC.

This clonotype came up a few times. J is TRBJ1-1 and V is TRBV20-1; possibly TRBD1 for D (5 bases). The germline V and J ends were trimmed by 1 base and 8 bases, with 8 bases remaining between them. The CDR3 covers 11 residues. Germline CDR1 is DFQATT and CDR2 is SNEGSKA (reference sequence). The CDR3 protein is CSARAAGEAFF. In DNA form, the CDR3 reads TGCAGTGCTAGAGCGGCAGGGGAAGCTTTCTTT.

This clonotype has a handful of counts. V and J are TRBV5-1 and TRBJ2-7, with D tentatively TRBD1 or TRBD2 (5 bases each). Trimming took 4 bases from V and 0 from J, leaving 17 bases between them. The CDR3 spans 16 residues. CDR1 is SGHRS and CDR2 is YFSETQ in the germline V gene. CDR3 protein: CASSAEGPGSSYEQYF. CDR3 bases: TGCGCCAGCAGCGCCGAGGGGCCGGGGTCCTCCTACGAGCAGTACTTC.

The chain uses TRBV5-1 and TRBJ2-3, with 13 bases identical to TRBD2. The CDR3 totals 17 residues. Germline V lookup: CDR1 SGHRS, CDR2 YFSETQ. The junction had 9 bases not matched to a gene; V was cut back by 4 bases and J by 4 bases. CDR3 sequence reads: CASSTQLAGGIADTQYF. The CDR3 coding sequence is TGCGCCAGCAGCACGCAACTAGCGGGAGGGATAGCAGATACGCAGTATTTT.

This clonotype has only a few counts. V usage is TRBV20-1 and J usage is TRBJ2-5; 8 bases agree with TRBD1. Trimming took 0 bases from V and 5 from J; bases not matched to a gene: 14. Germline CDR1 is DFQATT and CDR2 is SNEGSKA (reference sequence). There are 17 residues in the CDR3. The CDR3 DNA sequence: TGCAGTGCTAGAGACCCCACAGGGGGTCTCACCAGGGAGACCCAGTACTTC. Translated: CSARDPTGGLTRETQYF.

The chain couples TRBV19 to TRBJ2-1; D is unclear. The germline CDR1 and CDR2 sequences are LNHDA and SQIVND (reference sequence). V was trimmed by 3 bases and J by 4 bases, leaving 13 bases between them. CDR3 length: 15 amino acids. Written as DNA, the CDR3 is TGTGCCAGTAGTATTGGTTGGACGGAGTACAATGAGCAGTTCTTC. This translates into CASSIGWTEYNEQFF.

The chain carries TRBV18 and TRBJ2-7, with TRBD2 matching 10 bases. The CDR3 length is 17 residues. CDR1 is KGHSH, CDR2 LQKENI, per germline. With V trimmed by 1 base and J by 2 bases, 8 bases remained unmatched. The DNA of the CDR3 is TGTGCCAGCTCACCACAAGGTAGCGGGAGGCTAACCTACGAGCAGTACTTC. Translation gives CASSPQGSGRLTYEQYF.

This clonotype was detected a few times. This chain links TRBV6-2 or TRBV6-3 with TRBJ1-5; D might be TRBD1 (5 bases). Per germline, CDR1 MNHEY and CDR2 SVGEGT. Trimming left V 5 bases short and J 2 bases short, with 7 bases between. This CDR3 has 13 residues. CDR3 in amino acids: CASSGGRNQPQHF. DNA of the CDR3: TGTGCCAGCAGTGGGGGACGCAATCAGCCCCAGCATTTT.

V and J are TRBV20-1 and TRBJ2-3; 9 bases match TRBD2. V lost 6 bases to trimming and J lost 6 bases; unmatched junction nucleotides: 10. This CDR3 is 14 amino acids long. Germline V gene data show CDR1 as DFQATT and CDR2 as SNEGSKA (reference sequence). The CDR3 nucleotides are TGCAGTGCCCATCGCGGGAGGGCCGGGGATACGCAGTATTTT. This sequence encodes CSAHRGRAGDTQYF.

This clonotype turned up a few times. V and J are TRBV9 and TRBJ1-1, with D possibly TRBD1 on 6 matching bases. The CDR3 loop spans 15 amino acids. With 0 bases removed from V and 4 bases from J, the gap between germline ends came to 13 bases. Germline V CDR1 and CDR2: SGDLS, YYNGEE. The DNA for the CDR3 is TGTGCCAGCAGCGTAGTCCCCACAGGGATCACTGAAGCTTTCTTT. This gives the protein CASSVVPTGITEAFF.

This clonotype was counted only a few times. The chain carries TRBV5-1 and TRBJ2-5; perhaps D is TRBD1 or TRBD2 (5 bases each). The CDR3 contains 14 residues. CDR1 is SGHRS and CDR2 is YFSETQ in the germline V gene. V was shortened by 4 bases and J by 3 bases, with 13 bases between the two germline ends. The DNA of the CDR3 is TGCGCCAGCAGCAAGGGACGACCAGAAGAGACCCAGTACTTC. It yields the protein CASSKGRPEETQYF. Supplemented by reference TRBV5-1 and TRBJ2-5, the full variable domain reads KAGVTQTPRYLIKTRGQQVTLSCSPISGHRSVSWYQQTPGQGLQFLFEYFSETQRNKGNFPGRFSGRQFSNSRSEMNVSTLELGDSALYLCASSKGRPEETQYFGPGTRLLVL.

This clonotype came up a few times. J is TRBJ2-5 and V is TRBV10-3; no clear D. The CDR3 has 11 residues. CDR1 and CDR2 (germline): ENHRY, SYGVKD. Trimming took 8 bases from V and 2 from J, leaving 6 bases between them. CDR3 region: CAIGSQETQYF. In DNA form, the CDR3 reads TGTGCCATCGGGTCTCAAGAGACCCAGTACTTC.

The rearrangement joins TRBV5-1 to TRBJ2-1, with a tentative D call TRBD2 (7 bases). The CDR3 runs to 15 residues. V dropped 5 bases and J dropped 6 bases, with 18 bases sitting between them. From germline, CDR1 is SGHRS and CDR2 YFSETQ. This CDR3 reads CASSYIWGGGNEQFF. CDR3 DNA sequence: TGCGCCAGCAGTTATATCTGGGGAGGGGGCAATGAGCAGTTCTTC.

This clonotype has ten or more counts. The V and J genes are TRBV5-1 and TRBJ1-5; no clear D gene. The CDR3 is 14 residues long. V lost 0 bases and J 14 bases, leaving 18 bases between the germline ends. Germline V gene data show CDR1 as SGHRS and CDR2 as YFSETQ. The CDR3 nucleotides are TGCGCCAGCAGCTTGGACGTAGGGCCATCGCTCAAGCATTTT. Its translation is CASSLDVGPSLKHF.

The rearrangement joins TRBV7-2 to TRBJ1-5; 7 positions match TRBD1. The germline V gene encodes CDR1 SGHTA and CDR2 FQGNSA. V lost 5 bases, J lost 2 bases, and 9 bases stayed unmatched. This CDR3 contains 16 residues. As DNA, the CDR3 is TGTGCCAGCAGCCCAGACAGGGCTTTCGGCAATCAGCCCCAGCATTTT. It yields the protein CASSPDRAFGNQPQHF.

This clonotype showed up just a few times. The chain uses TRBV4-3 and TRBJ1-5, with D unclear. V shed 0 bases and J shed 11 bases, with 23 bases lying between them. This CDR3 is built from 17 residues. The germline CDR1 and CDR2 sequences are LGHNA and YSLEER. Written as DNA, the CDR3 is TGCGCCAGCAGCCAAGAGCTCGCGCCGGCAAGACTTGGCACCCAGCATTTT. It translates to CASSQELAPARLGTQHF.

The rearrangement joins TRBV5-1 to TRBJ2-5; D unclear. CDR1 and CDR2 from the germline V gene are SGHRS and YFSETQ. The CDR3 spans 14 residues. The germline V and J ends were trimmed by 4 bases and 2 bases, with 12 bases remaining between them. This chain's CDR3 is CASSLSHFQETQYF. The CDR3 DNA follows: TGCGCCAGCAGCCTTAGCCATTTTCAAGAGACCCAGTACTTC.

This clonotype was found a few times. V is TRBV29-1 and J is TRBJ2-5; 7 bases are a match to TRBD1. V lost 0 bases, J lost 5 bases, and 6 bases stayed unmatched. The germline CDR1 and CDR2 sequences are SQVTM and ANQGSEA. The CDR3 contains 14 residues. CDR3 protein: CSVEDLRQGETQYF. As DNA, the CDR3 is TGCAGCGTTGAAGATCTTCGACAGGGCGAGACCCAGTACTTC.

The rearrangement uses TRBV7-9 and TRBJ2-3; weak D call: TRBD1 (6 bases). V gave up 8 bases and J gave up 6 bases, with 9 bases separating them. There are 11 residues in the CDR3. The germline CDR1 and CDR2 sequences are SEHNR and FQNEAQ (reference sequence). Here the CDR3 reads CASQGRDTQYF. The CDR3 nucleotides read TGTGCCAGCCAGGGGCGGGATACGCAGTATTTT. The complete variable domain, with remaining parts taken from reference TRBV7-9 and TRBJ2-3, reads DTGVSQNPRHKITKRGQNVTFRCDPISEHNRLYWYRQTLGQGPEFLTYFQNEAQLEKSRLLSDRFSAERPKGSFSTLEIQRTEQGDSAMYLCASQGRDTQYFGPGTRLTVL.

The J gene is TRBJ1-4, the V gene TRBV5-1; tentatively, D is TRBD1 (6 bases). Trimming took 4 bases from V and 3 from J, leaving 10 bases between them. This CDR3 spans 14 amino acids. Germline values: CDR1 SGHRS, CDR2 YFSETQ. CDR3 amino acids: CASSGQSPNEKLFF. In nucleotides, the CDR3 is TGCGCCAGCAGCGGACAGTCTCCTAATGAAAAACTGTTTTTT.

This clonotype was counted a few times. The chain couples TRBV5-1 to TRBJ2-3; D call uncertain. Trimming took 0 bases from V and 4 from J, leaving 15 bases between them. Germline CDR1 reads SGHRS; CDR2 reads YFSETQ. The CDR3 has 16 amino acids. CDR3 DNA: TGCGCCAGCAGCTTGGTGGGCGTCGGAGTAGCAGATACGCAGTATTTT. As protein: CASSLVGVGVADTQYF. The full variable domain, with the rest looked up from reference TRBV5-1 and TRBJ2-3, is KAGVTQTPRYLIKTRGQQVTLSCSPISGHRSVSWYQQTPGQGLQFLFEYFSETQRNKGNFPGRFSGRQFSNSRSEMNVSTLELGDSALYLCASSLVGVGVADTQYFGPGTRLTVL.

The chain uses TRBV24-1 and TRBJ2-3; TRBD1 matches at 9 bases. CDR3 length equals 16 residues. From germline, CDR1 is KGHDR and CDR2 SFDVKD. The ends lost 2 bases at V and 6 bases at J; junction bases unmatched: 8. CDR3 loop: CATSDSGTGRPDTQYF. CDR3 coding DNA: TGTGCCACCAGTGATTCCGGGACAGGGCGGCCCGATACGCAGTATTTT.

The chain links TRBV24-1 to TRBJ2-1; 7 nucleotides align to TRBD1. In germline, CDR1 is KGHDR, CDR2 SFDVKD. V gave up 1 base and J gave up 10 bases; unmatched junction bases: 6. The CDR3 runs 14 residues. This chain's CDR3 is CATSDLGQAAEQFF. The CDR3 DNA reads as TGTGCCACCAGTGATTTAGGACAGGCGGCGGAGCAGTTCTTC.

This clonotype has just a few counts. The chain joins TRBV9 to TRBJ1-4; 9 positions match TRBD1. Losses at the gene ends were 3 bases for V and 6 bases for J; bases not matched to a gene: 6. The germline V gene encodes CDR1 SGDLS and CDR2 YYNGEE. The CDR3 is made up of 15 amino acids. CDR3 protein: CASSAETGGYEKLFF. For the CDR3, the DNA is TGTGCCAGCAGCGCAGAGACAGGGGGATATGAAAAACTGTTTTTT.

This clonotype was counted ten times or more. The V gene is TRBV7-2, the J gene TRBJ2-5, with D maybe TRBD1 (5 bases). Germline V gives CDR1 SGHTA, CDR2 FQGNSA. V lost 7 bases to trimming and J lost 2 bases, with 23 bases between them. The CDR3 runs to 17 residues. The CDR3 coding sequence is TGTGCCAGCACCCCCCCTTATGGGGCTCTCCTGCAAGAGACCCAGTACTTC. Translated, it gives CASTPPYGALLQETQYF.

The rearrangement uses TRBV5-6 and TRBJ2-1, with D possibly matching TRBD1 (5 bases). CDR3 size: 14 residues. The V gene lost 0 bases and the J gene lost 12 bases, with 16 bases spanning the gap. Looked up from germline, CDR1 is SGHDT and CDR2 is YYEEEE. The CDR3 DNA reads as TGTGCCAGCAGCTTGGAGACAGAGACCGCCCGGCAGTTCTTC. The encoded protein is CASSLETETARQFF.

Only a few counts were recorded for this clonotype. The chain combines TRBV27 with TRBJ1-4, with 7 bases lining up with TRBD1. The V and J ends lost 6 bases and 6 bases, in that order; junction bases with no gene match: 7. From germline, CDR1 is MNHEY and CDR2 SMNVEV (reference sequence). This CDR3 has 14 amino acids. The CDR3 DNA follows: TGTGCCAGCAGGACGGACAGGATGGATGAAAAACTGTTTTTT. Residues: CASRTDRMDEKLFF. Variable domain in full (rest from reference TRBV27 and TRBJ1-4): EAQVTQNPRYLITVTGKKLTVTCSQNMNHEYMSWYRQDPGLGLRQIYYSMNVEVTDKGDVPEGYKVSRKEKRNFPLILESPSPNQTSLYFCASRTDRMDEKLFFGSGTQLSVL.

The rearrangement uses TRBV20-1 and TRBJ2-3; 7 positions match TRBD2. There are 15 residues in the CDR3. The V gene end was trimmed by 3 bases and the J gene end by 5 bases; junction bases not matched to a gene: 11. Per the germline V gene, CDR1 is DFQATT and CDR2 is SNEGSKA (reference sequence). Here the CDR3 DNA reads TGCAGTGCTAGCCCCCTAGCGGAGGGGCGAGATACGCAGTATTTT. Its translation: CSASPLAEGRDTQYF.